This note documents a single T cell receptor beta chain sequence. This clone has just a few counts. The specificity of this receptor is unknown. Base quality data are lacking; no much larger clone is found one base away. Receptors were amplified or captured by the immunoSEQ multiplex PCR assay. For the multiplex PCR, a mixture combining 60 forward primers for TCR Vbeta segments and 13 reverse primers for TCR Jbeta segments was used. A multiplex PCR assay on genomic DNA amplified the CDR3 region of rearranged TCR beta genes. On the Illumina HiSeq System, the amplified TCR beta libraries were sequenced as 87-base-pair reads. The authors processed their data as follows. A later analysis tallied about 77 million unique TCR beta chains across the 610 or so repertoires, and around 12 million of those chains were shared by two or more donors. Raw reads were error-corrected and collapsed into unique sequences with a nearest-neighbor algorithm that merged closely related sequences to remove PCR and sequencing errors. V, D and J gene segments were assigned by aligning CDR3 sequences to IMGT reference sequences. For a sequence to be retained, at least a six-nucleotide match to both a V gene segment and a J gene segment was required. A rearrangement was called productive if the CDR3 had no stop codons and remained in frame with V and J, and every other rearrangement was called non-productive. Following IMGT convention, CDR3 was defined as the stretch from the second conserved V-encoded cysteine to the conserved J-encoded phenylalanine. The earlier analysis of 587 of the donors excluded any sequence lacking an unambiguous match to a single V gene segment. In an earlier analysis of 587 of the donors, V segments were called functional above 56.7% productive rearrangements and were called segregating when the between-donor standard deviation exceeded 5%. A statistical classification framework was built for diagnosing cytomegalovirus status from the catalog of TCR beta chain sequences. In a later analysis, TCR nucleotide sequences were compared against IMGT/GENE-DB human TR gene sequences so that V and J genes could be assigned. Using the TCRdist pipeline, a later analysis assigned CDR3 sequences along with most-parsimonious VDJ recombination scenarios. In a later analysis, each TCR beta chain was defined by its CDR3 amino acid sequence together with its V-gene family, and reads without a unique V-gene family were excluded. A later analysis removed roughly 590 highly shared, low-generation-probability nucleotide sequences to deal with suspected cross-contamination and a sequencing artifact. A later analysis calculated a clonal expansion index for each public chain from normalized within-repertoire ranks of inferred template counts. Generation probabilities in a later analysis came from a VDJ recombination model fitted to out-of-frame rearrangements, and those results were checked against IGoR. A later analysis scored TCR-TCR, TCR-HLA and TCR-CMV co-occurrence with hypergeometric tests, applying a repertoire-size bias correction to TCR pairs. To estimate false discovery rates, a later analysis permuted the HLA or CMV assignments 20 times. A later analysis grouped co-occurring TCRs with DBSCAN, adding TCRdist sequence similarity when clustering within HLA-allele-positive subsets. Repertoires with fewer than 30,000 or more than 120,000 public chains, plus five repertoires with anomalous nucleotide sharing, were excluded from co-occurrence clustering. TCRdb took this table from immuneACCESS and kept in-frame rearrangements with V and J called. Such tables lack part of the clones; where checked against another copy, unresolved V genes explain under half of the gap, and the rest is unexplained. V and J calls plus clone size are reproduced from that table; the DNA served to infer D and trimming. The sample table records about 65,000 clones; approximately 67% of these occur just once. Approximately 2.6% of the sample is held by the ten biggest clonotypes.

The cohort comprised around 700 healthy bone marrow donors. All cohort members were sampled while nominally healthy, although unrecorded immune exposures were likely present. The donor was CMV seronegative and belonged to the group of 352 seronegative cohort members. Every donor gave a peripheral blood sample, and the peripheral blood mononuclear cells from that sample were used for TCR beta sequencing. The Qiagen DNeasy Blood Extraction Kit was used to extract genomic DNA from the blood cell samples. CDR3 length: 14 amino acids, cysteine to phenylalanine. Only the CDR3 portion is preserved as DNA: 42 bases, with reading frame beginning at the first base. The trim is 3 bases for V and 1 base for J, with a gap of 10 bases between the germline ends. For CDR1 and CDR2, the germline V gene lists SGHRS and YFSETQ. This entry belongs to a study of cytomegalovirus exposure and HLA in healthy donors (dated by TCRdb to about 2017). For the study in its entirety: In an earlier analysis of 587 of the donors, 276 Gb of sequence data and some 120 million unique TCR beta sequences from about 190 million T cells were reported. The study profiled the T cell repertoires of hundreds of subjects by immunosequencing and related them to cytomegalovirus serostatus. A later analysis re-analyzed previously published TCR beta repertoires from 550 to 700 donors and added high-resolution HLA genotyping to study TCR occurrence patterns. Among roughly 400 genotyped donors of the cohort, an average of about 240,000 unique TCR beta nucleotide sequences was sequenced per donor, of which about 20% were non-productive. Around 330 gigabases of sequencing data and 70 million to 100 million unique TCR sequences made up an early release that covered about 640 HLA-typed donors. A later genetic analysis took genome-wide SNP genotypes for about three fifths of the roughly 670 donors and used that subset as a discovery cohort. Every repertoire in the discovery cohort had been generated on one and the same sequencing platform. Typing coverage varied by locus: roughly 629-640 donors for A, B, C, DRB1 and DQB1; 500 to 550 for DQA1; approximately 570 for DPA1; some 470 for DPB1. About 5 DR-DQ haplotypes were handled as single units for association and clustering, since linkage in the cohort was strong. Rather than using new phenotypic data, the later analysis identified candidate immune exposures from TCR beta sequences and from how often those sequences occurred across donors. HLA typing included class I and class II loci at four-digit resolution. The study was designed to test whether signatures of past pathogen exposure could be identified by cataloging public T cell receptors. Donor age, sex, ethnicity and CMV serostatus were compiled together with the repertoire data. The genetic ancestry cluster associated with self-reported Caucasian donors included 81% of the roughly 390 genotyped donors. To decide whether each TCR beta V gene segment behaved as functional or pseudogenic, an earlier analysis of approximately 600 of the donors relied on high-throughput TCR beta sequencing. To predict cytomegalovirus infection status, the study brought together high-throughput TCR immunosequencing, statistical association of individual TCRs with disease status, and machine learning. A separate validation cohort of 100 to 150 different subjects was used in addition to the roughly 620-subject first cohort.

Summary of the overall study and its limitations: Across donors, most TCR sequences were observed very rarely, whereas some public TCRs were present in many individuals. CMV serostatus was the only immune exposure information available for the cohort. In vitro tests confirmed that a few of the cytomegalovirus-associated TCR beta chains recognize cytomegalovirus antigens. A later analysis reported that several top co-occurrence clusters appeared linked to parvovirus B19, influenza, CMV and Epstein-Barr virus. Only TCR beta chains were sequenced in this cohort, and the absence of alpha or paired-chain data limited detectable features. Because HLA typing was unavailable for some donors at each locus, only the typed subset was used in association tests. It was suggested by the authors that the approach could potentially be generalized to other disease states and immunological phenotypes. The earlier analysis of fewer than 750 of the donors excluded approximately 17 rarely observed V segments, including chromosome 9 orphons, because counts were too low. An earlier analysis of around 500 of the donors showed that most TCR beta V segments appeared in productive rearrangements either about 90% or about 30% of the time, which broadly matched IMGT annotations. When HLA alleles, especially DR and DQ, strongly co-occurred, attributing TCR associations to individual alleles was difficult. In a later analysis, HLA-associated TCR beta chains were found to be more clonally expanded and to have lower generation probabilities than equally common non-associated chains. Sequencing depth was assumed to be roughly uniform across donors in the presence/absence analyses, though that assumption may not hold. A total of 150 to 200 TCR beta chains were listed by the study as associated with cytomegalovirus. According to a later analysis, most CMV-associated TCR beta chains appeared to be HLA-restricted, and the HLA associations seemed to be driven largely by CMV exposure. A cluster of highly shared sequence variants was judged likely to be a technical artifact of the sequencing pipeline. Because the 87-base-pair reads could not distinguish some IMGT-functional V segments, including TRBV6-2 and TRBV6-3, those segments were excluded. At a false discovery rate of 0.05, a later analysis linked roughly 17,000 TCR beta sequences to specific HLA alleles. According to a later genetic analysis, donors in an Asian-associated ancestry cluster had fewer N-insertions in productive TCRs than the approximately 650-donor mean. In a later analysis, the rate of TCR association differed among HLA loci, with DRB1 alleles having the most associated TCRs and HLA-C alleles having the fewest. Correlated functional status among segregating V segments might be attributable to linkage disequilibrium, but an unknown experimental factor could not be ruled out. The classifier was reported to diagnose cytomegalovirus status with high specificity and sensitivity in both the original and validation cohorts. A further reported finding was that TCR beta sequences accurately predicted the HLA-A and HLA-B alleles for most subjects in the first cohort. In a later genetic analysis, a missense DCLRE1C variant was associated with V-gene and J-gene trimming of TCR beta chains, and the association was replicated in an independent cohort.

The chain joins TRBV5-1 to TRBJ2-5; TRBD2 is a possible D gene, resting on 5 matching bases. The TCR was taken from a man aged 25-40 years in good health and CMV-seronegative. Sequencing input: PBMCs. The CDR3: CASSSQTIQETQYF. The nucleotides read TGCGCCAGCAGCTCTCAGACTATCCAAGAGACCCAGTACTTC.